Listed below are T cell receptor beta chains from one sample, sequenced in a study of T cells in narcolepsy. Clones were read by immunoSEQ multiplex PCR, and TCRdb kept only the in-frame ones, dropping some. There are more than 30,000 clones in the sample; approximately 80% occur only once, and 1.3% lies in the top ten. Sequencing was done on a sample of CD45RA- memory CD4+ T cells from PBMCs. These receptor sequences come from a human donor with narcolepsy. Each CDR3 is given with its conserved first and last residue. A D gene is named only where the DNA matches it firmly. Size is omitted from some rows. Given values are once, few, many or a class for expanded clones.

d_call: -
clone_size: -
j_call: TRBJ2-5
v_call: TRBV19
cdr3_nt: TGTGCCAGTAGTATAGGCCGGAAAGAGACCCAGTACTTC
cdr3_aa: CASSIGRKETQYF

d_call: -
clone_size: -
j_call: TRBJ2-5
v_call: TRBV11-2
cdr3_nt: TGTGCCAGCAGGACGAGGGATCAAGAGACCCAGTACTTC
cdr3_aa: CASRTRDQETQYF

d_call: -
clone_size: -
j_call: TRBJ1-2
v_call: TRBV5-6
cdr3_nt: TGTGCCAGCAGCGCATACAGAGGCTACACCTTC
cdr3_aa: CASSAYRGYTF

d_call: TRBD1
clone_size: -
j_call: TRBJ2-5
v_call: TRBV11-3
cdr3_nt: TGTGCCAGCAGCTCCGGGACAGGGCAACCGGAGACCCAGTACTTC
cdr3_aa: CASSSGTGQPETQYF

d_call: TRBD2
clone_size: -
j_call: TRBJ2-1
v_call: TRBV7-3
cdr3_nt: TGTGCCAGCAGCTTATCGAGGTGGGAGGGCAATGAGCAGTTCTTC
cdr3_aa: CASSLSRWEGNEQFF

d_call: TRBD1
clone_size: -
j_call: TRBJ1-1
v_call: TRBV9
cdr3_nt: TGTGCCAGCAGCGTGGGGCCGGGACAGGGGTCGGCTGAAGCTTTCTTT
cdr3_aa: CASSVGPGQGSAEAFF

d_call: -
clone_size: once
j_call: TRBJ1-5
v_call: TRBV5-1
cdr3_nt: TGCGCCAGCAGCCTGAACGGGGATCAGCCCCAGCATTTT
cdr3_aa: CASSLNGDQPQHF

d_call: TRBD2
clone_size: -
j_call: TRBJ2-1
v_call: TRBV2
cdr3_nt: TGTGCCAGCAACAGACTAGCGGGGGGCTCCTACAATGAGCAGTTCTTC
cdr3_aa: CASNRLAGGSYNEQFF

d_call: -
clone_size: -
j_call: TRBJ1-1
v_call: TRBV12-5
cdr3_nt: TGTGCTAGTGGTTTAGGGCCGAACACTGAAGCTTTCTTT
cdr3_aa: CASGLGPNTEAFF

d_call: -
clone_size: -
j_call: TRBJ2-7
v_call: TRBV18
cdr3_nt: TGTGCCAGCTCACCGGCACAGATATCCGAGCAGTACTTC
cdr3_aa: CASSPAQISEQYF

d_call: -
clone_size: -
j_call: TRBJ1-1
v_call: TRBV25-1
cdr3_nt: TGTGCCAGCAGTGGGGCTTTCTTTGAAGCTTTCTTT
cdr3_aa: CASSGAFFEAFF

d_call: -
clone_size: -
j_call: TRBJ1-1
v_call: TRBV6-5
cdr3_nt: TGTGCCAGCAGCCCACCCGCAGGGGCGAACACTGAAGCTTTCTTT
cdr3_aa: CASSPPAGANTEAFF

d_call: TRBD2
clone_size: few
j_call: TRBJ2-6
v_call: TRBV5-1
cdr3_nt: TGCGCCAGCAGCTCGCGGACTAGCGGGCCTCCCTCTGGGGCCAACGTCCTGACTTTC
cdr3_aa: CASSSRTSGPPSGANVLTF

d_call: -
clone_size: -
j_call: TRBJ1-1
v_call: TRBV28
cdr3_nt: TGTGCCAGCAGTTTAGGGGTGGACTGGGCTTTCTTT
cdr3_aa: CASSLGVDWAFF